The T cell receptor (beta chain) described here comes from a study of Graves' ophthalmopathy and Graves' hyperthyroidism. Regarding the study as a whole: Most expanded thyroid clonotypes above 0.001 frequency also appeared in blood. As the model predicted ophthalmopathy progression, it achieved a sensitivity of roughly 69% and a specificity of around 72%.

Trimming removed 1 base from V and 5 bases from J, with 22 bases in between. The CDR3 consists of 17 residues. Germline CDR1 reads SGHNT; CDR2 reads YYREEE (reference sequence). From RNA, the CDR3 regions of TCR beta chains were amplified and sequenced. Scientists carried out first-round RT-PCR using HTBI primers and then a second-round multiplex PCR. TCRdb independently ran MiXCR on the multiplex PCR reads; one entry per CDR3 protein. The top ten clones hold around 9.8% of a sample with some 520,000 distinct CDR3 sequences, 13% to 15% of them seen once. This clonotype has a handful of counts. What it binds is unknown. Each donor who had ophthalmopathy showed moderate-to-severe activity, a CAS of ≥3, a NOSPECS of ≥4, and a duration under 3 months.

The TCR was taken from a woman aged 25-40 years with Graves' ophthalmopathy. What was sequenced was blood. The V and J genes are TRBV5-4 and TRBJ2-7, with D tentatively TRBD2 (6 bases). The DNA for the CDR3 is TGTGCCAGCAGCTTGCTGTGGGGGGTACGGAAAGTCCACGAGCAGTACTTC. The encoded protein is CASSLLWGVRKVHEQYF.